The 27 T cell receptor beta chains below all came from one sample that was sequenced in a study of shared clonotypes between healthy human individuals. Assay: immunoSEQ multiplex PCR; the TCRdb copy retains only in-frame clones and omits some. The data show about 550,000 clones, 95% to 96% seen once. Naivety among CD8 cells was defined by CD45RO negativity and positive CCR7 selection, thereby excluding terminally differentiated effector memory CD45RA+ cells. Sequenced material: naive CD8+ T cells sorted from blood. The receptor set was obtained from a woman in her 30s in good health.

The chain recombines TRBV28 with TRBJ2-7; 8 bases map to TRBD2. Trimming removed 7 bases from V and 8 bases from J; junction bases left unmatched: 13. Germline V gene sequence: CDR1 MDHEN, CDR2 SYDVKM. The CDR3 extends over 14 amino acids. The CDR3 spells CASTPLGIAGKQYF. The CDR3 DNA reads as TGTGCCAGCACCCCCTTGGGGATAGCGGGAAAGCAGTACTTC. Combining the CDR3 with reference TRBV28 and TRBJ2-7 gives the whole variable domain DVKVTQSSRYLVKRTGEKVFLECVQDMDHENMFWYRQDPGLGLRLIYFSYDVKMKEKGDIPEGYSVSREKKERFSLILESASTNQTSMYLCASTPLGIAGKQYFGPGTRLTVT.

The chain employs TRBV4-1 and TRBJ2-1; either TRBD1 or TRBD2 may fit D (5 bases each). The CDR3 extends over 15 amino acids. CDR1 and CDR2 (germline): MGHRA, YSYEKL. With 0 bases removed from V and 14 bases from J, the gap between germline ends came to 20 bases. In nucleotides, the CDR3 is TGCGCCAGCAGCCAAGAGTCGGGCGGGTTCCAAGGGGAGTTCTTC. This translates into CASSQESGGFQGEFF.

The chain has TRBV28 and TRBJ1-5, with D unresolved. The length of the CDR3 is 13 residues. The ends were cut back, 1 base at V and 8 bases at J, with 9 bases in the middle. From germline, CDR1 is MDHEN and CDR2 SYDVKM. This chain's CDR3 is CASSLLHTEPQHF. The CDR3 nucleotides read TGTGCCAGCAGTTTATTACACACCGAGCCCCAGCATTTT.

The genes are TRBV11-2 and TRBJ2-7; TRBD1 aligns across 9 bases. The V gene's germline CDR1 is SGHAT and CDR2 FQNNGV. The CDR3 runs to 14 residues. Trimming at V came to 5 bases and at J to 3 bases, leaving 5 bases not matched to a gene. The CDR3, as DNA: TGTGCCAGCAGCCACCGGGACAGGGTCTACGAGCAGTACTTC. This translates into CASSHRDRVYEQYF.

V and J are TRBV2 and TRBJ2-7; D remains ambiguous. CDR1 is SNHLY and CDR2 is FYNNEI in the germline V gene. The CDR3 sequence is 11 residues long. V was trimmed by 8 bases and J by 4 bases, leaving 9 bases between them. CDR3 in amino acids: CASRGLYEQYF. CDR3 DNA: TGTGCCAGCCGAGGCCTTTACGAGCAGTACTTC.

The count of this clone is one. This sequence joins TRBV5-6 and TRBJ2-2; TRBD2 is a possible D gene (6 bases). The ends were cut back, 4 bases at V and 3 bases at J, with 19 bases in the middle. This CDR3 has 17 residues. The germline V gene encodes CDR1 SGHDT and CDR2 YYEEEE. The CDR3 sequence: CASSGMLGREDTGELFF. The CDR3 DNA reads as TGTGCCAGCAGCGGGATGTTAGGCAGGGAGGACACCGGGGAGCTGTTTTTT.

The gene calls are TRBV10-3 and TRBJ2-4, with D perhaps given as TRBD1 or TRBD2 (5 bases each). The germline CDR1 and CDR2 sequences are ENHRY and SYGVKD. V was shortened by 3 bases and J by 8 bases, with 17 bases between the two germline ends. The CDR3 has 15 amino acids. CDR3 sequence: CAISDPGTQGDIQYF. CDR3 nucleotides: TGTGCCATCAGTGACCCCGGGACCCAGGGAGACATTCAGTACTTC.

This clone appeared a single time. The V gene is TRBV19, the J gene TRBJ1-6; 8 positions match TRBD1. The germline gives CDR1 LNHDA, CDR2 SQIVND (reference sequence). This CDR3 is built from 15 residues. The J segment lost 3 bases and the V segment lost 5 bases, leaving 3 bases of the junction unmatched. CDR3 in amino acids: CASSSGTGYNSPLHF. For the CDR3, the DNA is TGTGCCAGTAGTTCCGGGACAGGCTATAATTCACCCCTCCACTTT.

The CDR3 spells CASSFRGSAYEQYF. The CDR3 DNA is TGTGCCAGCAGTTTTAGGGGCTCCGCCTACGAGCAGTACTTC. The chain uses TRBV27 and TRBJ2-7, with D perhaps TRBD1 (5 bases). In germline, CDR1 is MNHEY, CDR2 SMNVEV (reference sequence). This CDR3 region has 14 residues. The V end was cut by 3 bases, the J end by 2 bases, with 11 bases between.

CDR3 DNA sequence: TGCGCCAGCAGCCAAGATAGGTCACAGGGTTCCTACGAGCAGTACTTC. Its translation: CASSQDRSQGSYEQYF. The chain joins TRBV4-1 to TRBJ2-7; weak D call: TRBD1 (6 bases). Germline V gives CDR1 MGHRA, CDR2 YSYEKL. V shed 0 bases and J shed 1 base, with 13 bases lying between them. The CDR3 spans 16 residues.

J is TRBJ2-7 and V is TRBV11-2; D is unclear. The CDR3 is 15 residues long. Germline CDR1 is SGHAT and CDR2 is FQNNGV. Trimming cost V 4 bases and J 6 bases, with 19 bases left between them. CDR3 sequence: CASSSHPGVAVEQYF. Written as DNA, the CDR3 is TGTGCCAGCAGCTCTCACCCTGGGGTCGCCGTCGAGCAGTACTTC.

The V and J genes are TRBV9 and TRBJ2-7, with TRBD2 matching 7 bases. Germline V gene lookup returns CDR1 SGDLS and CDR2 YYNGEE. This CDR3 has 14 amino acids. The V and J ends lost 0 bases and 3 bases, in that order; junction bases with no gene match: 3. The CDR3 region is CASSVAGGHYEQYF. In nucleotides, the CDR3 is TGTGCCAGCAGCGTAGCGGGAGGCCACTACGAGCAGTACTTC.

This chain connects TRBV11-2 to TRBJ1-4; D possibly corresponds to TRBD1 (5 bases). Per germline, CDR1 SGHAT and CDR2 FQNNGV. The CDR3 sequence is 11 residues long. V was cut by 5 bases and J by 13 bases, with 11 bases left in between. The CDR3 is CASSQGTGLFF. For the CDR3, the DNA is TGTGCCAGCAGCCAAGGGACGGGACTGTTTTTT.

This clone was recorded once. This chain uses TRBV28 with TRBJ2-1, with TRBD2 matching 9 bases. The CDR3 contains 16 residues. The V and J ends lost 2 bases and 6 bases, in that order; junction bases with no gene match: 8. Looked up from germline, CDR1 is MDHEN and CDR2 is SYDVKM. The CDR3 DNA reads as TGTGCCAGCAGTTTAGTAGCGGGGGTGGCTGGCAATGAGCAGTTCTTC. Translated: CASSLVAGVAGNEQFF.

This chain connects TRBV10-3 to TRBJ2-3; D ambiguous. This CDR3 comprises 13 residues. The V gene's germline CDR1 is ENHRY and CDR2 SYGVKD. Trimming left V 0 bases short and J 6 bases short, with 7 bases between. The CDR3 DNA is TGTGCCATCAGTGAGTCGCGCTTTGATACGCAGTATTTT. It codes for CAISESRFDTQYF.

This rearrangement joins TRBV2 to TRBJ1-2; D is unresolved. In germline, CDR1 is SNHLY, CDR2 FYNNEI. V lost 1 base, J lost 7 bases, and 19 bases lay in between. The CDR3 is made up of 16 amino acids. CDR3 in DNA: TGTGCCAGCAGTGAAGTGGGTACCGGATCACGGCGTGGCTACACCTTC. This gives the protein CASSEVGTGSRRGYTF.

The CDR3 region is CASSFIGRSYEQYF. The CDR3 nucleotides read TGCGCCAGCAGCTTCATTGGACGGAGCTACGAGCAGTACTTC. This rearrangement joins TRBV4-1 to TRBJ2-5; D gene uncertain. The J call may be wrong; the DNA end is better matched by TRBJ2-7. Germline V gene sequence: CDR1 MGHRA, CDR2 YSYEKL. CDR3 length: 14 residues.

The chain has TRBV9 and TRBJ1-3; D call uncertain. The V end was cut by 3 bases, the J end by 1 base, with 5 bases between. Germline CDR1 SGDLS, CDR2 YYNGEE. CDR3 size: 13 residues. This CDR3 is CASSGGSGNTIYF. In DNA, the CDR3 is TGTGCCAGCAGCGGAGGTTCTGGAAACACCATATATTTT.

The V call is TRBV27, the J call TRBJ2-7; D perhaps matches TRBD2 (6 bases). V lost 8 bases and J 5 bases, leaving 22 bases between the germline ends. The CDR3 loop spans 15 amino acids. Germline CDR1 reads MNHEY; CDR2 reads SMNVEV (reference sequence). The DNA for the CDR3 is TGTGCCAGCGGGGGGTCAATTCCTGCACCCCACGAGCAGTACTTC. This sequence encodes CASGGSIPAPHEQYF.

The J gene is TRBJ2-7, the V gene TRBV27, with TRBD1 matching over 10 bases. Germline-derived CDR1 and CDR2 are MNHEY and SMNVEV (reference sequence). The CDR3 contains 15 residues. J lost 4 bases, V lost 5 bases, and 8 bases had no gene match. The CDR3 loop is CASSEGDRGAYEQYF. In DNA form, the CDR3 reads TGTGCCAGCAGTGAAGGGGACAGGGGAGCTTACGAGCAGTACTTC.

The CDR3 here is CASSLSTRDEQFF. In DNA form, the CDR3 reads TGTGCCAGCAGCTTGAGCACCAGGGATGAGCAGTTCTTC. This rearrangement joins TRBV5-6 to TRBJ2-1; maybe TRBD1 (5 bases). The CDR3 sequence is 13 residues long. Germline V CDR1 and CDR2: SGHDT, YYEEEE. Trimming shortened V by 1 base and J by 8 bases, and 10 bases separated the two germline ends.

The rearrangement joins TRBV30 to TRBJ2-7, with 7 bases aligning to TRBD1. Germline values: CDR1 GTSNPN, CDR2 SVGIG (reference sequence). V dropped 2 bases and J dropped 2; count of bases not matched to a gene: 6. This CDR3 has 14 amino acids. As DNA, the CDR3 is TGTGCCTGGAGTTTTAAAGGGACAGCCTACGAGCAGTACTTC. Protein product: CAWSFKGTAYEQYF. The full variable domain, rest sourced from reference TRBV30 and TRBJ2-7, is SQTIHQWPATLVQPVGSPLSLECTVEGTSNPNLYWYRQAAGRGLQLLFYSVGIGQISSEVPQNLSASRPQDRQFILSSKKLLLSDSGFYLCAWSFKGTAYEQYFGPGTRLTVT.

V gene TRBV28 combines with J gene TRBJ2-5; TRBD2 aligns across 7 bases. Germline V gene lookup returns CDR1 MDHEN and CDR2 SYDVKM. The CDR3 is 13 residues long. V trimming: 7 bases; J trimming: 5 bases; junction bases outside the gene matches: 7. The CDR3, as DNA: TGTGCCAGCATCCCGTGGGGAGGGGAGACCCAGTACTTC. Amino acids: CASIPWGGETQYF.

The rearrangement uses TRBV7-2 and TRBJ2-1, with 10 bases fitting TRBD2. CDR1 and CDR2 from the germline V gene are SGHTA and FQGNSA. This CDR3 has 16 amino acids. Trimming cost V 5 bases and J 7 bases; bases outside gene matches: 11. CDR3 nucleotide sequence: TGTGCCAGCAGCCCCTTTCTAGCGGGAGTAGTAAATGAGCAGTTCTTC. Translated: CASSPFLAGVVNEQFF.

This rearrangement joins TRBV11-2 to TRBJ2-5; TRBD2 matches 11 bases. Trimming removed 5 bases from V and 6 bases from J; junction bases left unmatched: 14. Germline-derived CDR1 and CDR2 are SGHAT and FQNNGV. There are 17 residues in the CDR3. The CDR3 DNA reads TGTGCCAGCAGCCCCGAAGGGGAACTAGCGGGAGAACAGACCCAGTACTTC. The encoded protein is CASSPEGELAGEQTQYF.

This rearrangement joins TRBV5-4 to TRBJ2-5; 8 bases are shared with TRBD2. Germline CDR1 reads SGHNT; CDR2 reads YYREEE (reference sequence). V shed 4 bases, J shed 11 bases, and the junction held 19 bases outside the gene matches. The CDR3 sequence is 16 residues long. CDR3 region: CASSQDLKREYYEQYF. CDR3 bases: TGTGCCAGCAGCCAAGATTTGAAGCGGGAGTATTATGAGCAGTACTTC.

The chain employs TRBV6-5 and TRBJ1-2; TRBD1 might be the D (5 bases). The germline V gene encodes CDR1 MNHEY and CDR2 SVGAGI. There are 14 residues in the CDR3. Trimming removed 7 bases at V and 4 bases at J, with 16 bases between. The CDR3 loop is CASTLLAGGYGYTF. The CDR3 DNA reads TGTGCCAGCACCCTCCTGGCGGGGGGCTATGGCTACACCTTC.